The entry below gives a single T cell receptor (beta chain) sequence along with its context. No antigen is known for it. This sample was taken from a study of T cells in Graves' hyperthyroidism and ophthalmopathy. As for the study in general: It was at initial diagnosis, before any treatment, that peripheral blood was collected. Study outcomes and limitations: Most thyroid clonotypes expanded above 0.001 were also detected in blood. Through a model of 13 V-J features, ophthalmopathy was separated from stable hyperthyroidism.

Amplified regions were TCR beta CDR3 sequences from RNA transcripts. Using the HTBI primer set, a first-round RT-PCR was run on the TCR CDR3. Each CDR3 protein gets one entry after TCRdb re-called the multiplex PCR reads with MiXCR. Here the sample spans around 350,000 distinct CDR3 sequences, 19% being singletons. Germline values: CDR1 MNHNS, CDR2 SASEGT. V was pared by 6 bases and J by 2 bases, with 8 bases of the junction left unmatched. The CDR3 spans 16 residues. These patients, aged 18 to 65, had recently diagnosed hyperthyroidism lasting under 2 months. The chain combines TRBV6-1 with TRBJ2-7; 12 nucleotides agree with TRBD2. The specimen was blood. This TCR was sampled from a woman aged 18 to 35 with Graves' hyperthyroidism. The CDR3 DNA is TGTGCCAGCAGACCGCTAGCGGGAGGGCCAACCTACGAGCAGTACTTC. This sequence encodes CASRPLAGGPTYEQYF.